These 25 T cell receptor beta chains were sequenced from one sample in a study of PD-1 blockade in classical Hodgkin lymphoma. With no exception, relapse followed autologous stem cell transplantation in all patients, and brentuximab vedotin exposure varied. The data were produced by immunoSEQ multiplex PCR, yet TCRdb's version contains in-frame clones alone and is incomplete. In the table there are about 110,000 clones, roughly nine tenths of which are singletons. The material was peripheral blood mononuclear cells (PBMCs), obtained before the second cycle of nivolumab. These receptor sequences come from a human donor with classical Hodgkin lymphoma.

The CDR3 DNA sequence: TGTGCCAGCCTATCCCCCAGGGAAGACACCATATATTTT. It encodes CASLSPREDTIYF. The rearrangement joins TRBV6-1 to TRBJ1-3, with a tentative D call TRBD1 (5 bases). This CDR3 contains 13 residues. Between the trimmed V and J ends, which lost 8 bases and 8 bases, there was a span of 16 bases. Per the germline V gene, CDR1 is MNHNS and CDR2 is SASEGT.

The sample holds one count of this clone. The CDR3 reads CASTLNTEAFF. For the CDR3, the DNA is TGTGCCAGCACCCTAAACACTGAAGCTTTCTTT. The rearrangement uses TRBV28 and TRBJ1-1; D not resolved. Germline V gene lookup returns CDR1 MDHEN and CDR2 SYDVKM. The CDR3 is made up of 11 amino acids. V dropped 7 bases and J dropped 2 bases, with 5 bases sitting between them.

The V call is TRBV5-6, the J call TRBJ1-1, with D tentatively TRBD1 (5 bases). CDR1 is SGHDT, CDR2 YYEEEE, per germline. The V end lost 2 bases, the J end lost 7 bases, and 24 bases lay between the germline ends. This CDR3 is built from 17 residues. The CDR3 DNA reads TGTGCCAGCAGCTTTCGCTTTTTCACAGGCCCTTGGGGTGAAGCTTTCTTT. Translated: CASSFRFFTGPWGEAFF.

The V call is TRBV19, the J call TRBJ2-1; 8 nucleotides agree with TRBD2. Trimming at V came to 6 bases and at J to 0 bases, leaving 4 bases not matched to a gene. Per the germline V gene, CDR1 is LNHDA and CDR2 is SQIVND (reference sequence). This CDR3 is 15 amino acids long. The CDR3 DNA reads as TGTGCCAGTAGCACTAGCGGTAGCTCCTACAATGAGCAGTTCTTC. This codes for CASSTSGSSYNEQFF.

The chain couples TRBV7-2 to TRBJ2-7; D may be TRBD1 (6 bases). In germline, CDR1 is SGHTA, CDR2 FQGNSA. The CDR3 covers 15 residues. V was cut by 1 base and J by 3 bases, with 13 bases left in between. CDR3 sequence reads: CASSLGQASVYEQYF. The DNA for the CDR3 is TGTGCCAGCAGCTTAGGACAGGCTTCGGTCTACGAGCAGTACTTC.

The J gene is TRBJ2-1, the V gene TRBV28; the match to TRBD2 covers 10 bases. Trimming took 5 bases from V and 4 from J; bases not matched to a gene: 14. Germline V gene sequence: CDR1 MDHEN, CDR2 SYDVKM. The CDR3 covers 18 residues. The CDR3 is CASSNPSIGTSVYNEQFF. In DNA, the CDR3 is TGTGCCAGCAGTAACCCTTCGATCGGGACTAGCGTTTACAATGAGCAGTTCTTC.

This clone has more than one count but fewer than ten. The chain joins TRBV29-1 to TRBJ2-1, with D uncertain. The CDR3 has 12 amino acids. Germline CDR1 reads SQVTM; CDR2 reads ANQGSEA. V dropped 7 bases and J dropped 5 bases, with 12 bases sitting between them. The DNA of the CDR3 is TGCAGCGCCAGTTATTCTGACAATGAGCAGTTCTTC. Translating it yields CSASYSDNEQFF.

This sequence joins TRBV6-5 and TRBJ1-1, with D possibly matching TRBD1 (6 bases). Trimming left V 0 bases short and J 1 base short, with 9 bases between. The CDR3 consists of 15 residues. Germline V gives CDR1 MNHEY, CDR2 SVGAGI. The CDR3 DNA reads TGTGCCAGCAGTTACTCCCGGGGGGCGAACACTGAAGCTTTCTTT. Translated: CASSYSRGANTEAFF.

J is TRBJ1-4 and V is TRBV28; D may be TRBD1 (5 bases). Germline V gives CDR1 MDHEN, CDR2 SYDVKM. The CDR3 has 15 amino acids. V shed 5 bases and J shed 13 bases, with 23 bases lying between them. CDR3 protein: CASSISTATIPPLFF. CDR3 coding DNA: TGTGCCAGCAGTATTTCGACAGCTACTATCCCCCCACTGTTTTTT. Full variable domain (missing parts from reference TRBV28 and TRBJ1-4): DVKVTQSSRYLVKRTGEKVFLECVQDMDHENMFWYRQDPGLGLRLIYFSYDVKMKEKGDIPEGYSVSREKKERFSLILESASTNQTSMYLCASSISTATIPPLFFGSGTQLSVL.

This chain connects TRBV7-9 to TRBJ1-3, with D perhaps TRBD1 (5 bases). Germline V gene data show CDR1 as SEHNR and CDR2 as FQNEAQ (reference sequence). The CDR3 length is 14 residues. V gave up 5 bases and J gave up 4 bases, with 12 bases separating them. The CDR3 reads CASSGRDGGNTIYF. The CDR3 DNA sequence: TGTGCCAGCAGCGGACGGGACGGAGGAAACACCATATATTTT.

The chain combines TRBV19 with TRBJ2-2; the match to TRBD2 covers 9 bases. In germline, CDR1 is LNHDA, CDR2 SQIVND (reference sequence). This CDR3 has 16 residues. Unmatched junction bases numbered 14, after V lost 8 bases and J lost 7 bases. DNA for the CDR3: TGTGCCAGTCTGGAGAGAGTAGCGGGGGTGGGCGGGGAGCTGTTTTTT. Translation: CASLERVAGVGGELFF.

Concerning this clone: Because the CDR3's place on the DNA is in doubt, the DNA is left out and the CDR3 is given as listed by TCRdb. V gene TRBV12-1 combines with J gene TRBJ2-6. TRBV12-1 is an annotated pseudogene. The CDR3 adds up to 16 amino acids, both ends counted. CDR3 region: CASRPSVGTGANVLTF.

The rearrangement uses TRBV5-1 and TRBJ2-3, with 9 bases aligning to TRBD1. The ends lost 3 bases at V and 2 bases at J; junction bases unmatched: 4. Germline CDR1 and CDR2: SGHRS and YFSETQ. The CDR3 spans 15 residues. For the CDR3, the DNA is TGCGCCAGCAGCTCGGGGACAGGGTACACAGATACGCAGTATTTT. This codes for CASSSGTGYTDTQYF.

The chain has TRBV19 and TRBJ2-7; 7 bases align to TRBD1. The V gene's germline CDR1 is LNHDA and CDR2 SQIVND (reference sequence). The CDR3 spans 14 residues. Unmatched junction bases numbered 7, after V lost 7 bases and J lost 1 base. The CDR3 here is CASTPGQESYEQYF. DNA for the CDR3: TGTGCCAGTACCCCCGGACAGGAGTCCTACGAGCAGTACTTC.

The chain couples TRBV25-1 to TRBJ1-2; D remains ambiguous. The germline gives CDR1 MGHDK, CDR2 SYGVNS. The CDR3 sequence is 11 residues long. Trimming took off 3 bases at V and 7 bases at J, with 6 bases between the two ends. CDR3 loop: CASSDGVGYTF. The CDR3 nucleotides are TGTGCCAGCAGTGATGGGGTTGGCTACACCTTC.

The gene calls are TRBV2 and TRBJ2-1; TRBD2 might be the D (6 bases). This CDR3 is 14 amino acids long. The V end was cut by 5 bases, the J end by 6 bases, with 14 bases between. The V gene's germline CDR1 is SNHLY and CDR2 FYNNEI. CDR3 in amino acids: CASSPDYPFNEQFF. CDR3 sequence (DNA): TGTGCCAGCAGTCCGGACTACCCATTCAATGAGCAGTTCTTC.

This chain connects TRBV7-2 to TRBJ1-5, with D possibly being TRBD1 (5 bases). The V and J ends lost 1 base and 8 bases respectively, with 9 bases between them. The CDR3 is 13 residues long. Germline CDR1 reads SGHTA; CDR2 reads FQGNSA. For the CDR3, the DNA is TGTGCCAGCAGCTTAGGTCGGGGCGAGCCCCAGCATTTT. It specifies CASSLGRGEPQHF.

This clone turned up a few times. The genes are TRBV28 and TRBJ1-5, with TRBD1 matching 8 bases. V lost 6 bases and J lost 0; bases outside the gene matches: 7. Germline assignment: CDR1 MDHEN and CDR2 SYDVKM. This CDR3 is 16 amino acids long. The CDR3 DNA is TGTGCCAGCAGATCAGGGACAGGCGCTAGCAATCAGCCCCAGCATTTT. This codes for CASRSGTGASNQPQHF.

This chain links TRBV7-9 with TRBJ2-2; D is perhaps TRBD2 (6 bases). CDR1 is SEHNR, CDR2 FQNEAQ, per germline (reference sequence). Trimming stripped 10 bases from V and 6 bases from J, with 18 bases between. CDR3 length: 14 amino acids. The CDR3 DNA sequence: TGTGCCACCAGGCCTTCCGGGAGTTCCGGGGAGCTGTTTTTT. Translation: CATRPSGSSGELFF.

The chain joins TRBV19 to TRBJ2-7; D perhaps matches TRBD1 (6 bases). The germline V and J ends were trimmed by 6 bases and 3 bases, with 15 bases remaining between them. Per germline, CDR1 LNHDA and CDR2 SQIVND (reference sequence). The CDR3 is 14 residues long. CDR3 nucleotide sequence: TGTGCCAGTAGCGCAGGGACAAGGTTCTACGAGCAGTACTTC. This sequence encodes CASSAGTRFYEQYF.

The chain has TRBV28 and TRBJ1-4; D possibly corresponds to TRBD1 (6 bases). Trimming removed 6 bases from V and 2 bases from J, with 10 bases in between. Looked up from germline, CDR1 is MDHEN and CDR2 is SYDVKM. There are 14 residues in the CDR3. CDR3 sequence (DNA): TGTGCCAGCAGAGGGGGGTCGACTAATGAAAAACTGTTTTTT. Translated, it gives CASRGGSTNEKLFF.

This clone came up once. The chain couples TRBV7-9 to TRBJ2-7; D assignment may be TRBD1 or TRBD2 (5 bases each). The germline CDR1 and CDR2 sequences are SEHNR and FQNEAQ (reference sequence). The CDR3 spans 14 residues. V lost 3 bases, J lost 2 bases, and 11 bases lay in between. CDR3 residues: CASSFGTGPYEQYF. CDR3 coding DNA: TGTGCCAGCAGCTTTGGGACGGGACCCTACGAGCAGTACTTC.

The rearrangement links TRBV7-9 to TRBJ1-4; D is possibly TRBD1 (6 bases). The CDR3 has 15 amino acids. V lost 4 bases, J lost 6 bases, and 15 bases lay in between. Germline CDR1 and CDR2: SEHNR and FQNEAQ (reference sequence). The CDR3 DNA reads TGTGCCAGCAGCTGGGGTACAGGGTTTCATGAAAAACTGTTTTTT. Protein product: CASSWGTGFHEKLFF. Looking up the rest from reference TRBV7-9 and TRBJ1-4 gives the full variable domain: DTGVSQNPRHKITKRGQNVTFRCDPISEHNRLYWYRQTLGQGPEFLTYFQNEAQLEKSRLLSDRFSAERPKGSFSTLEIQRTEQGDSAMYLCASSWGTGFHEKLFFGSGTQLSVL.

This clone was observed a single time. The chain joins TRBV27 to TRBJ2-5; TRBD2 matches at 9 bases. V was clipped by 6 bases and J by 4 bases; unmatched bases: 12. The CDR3 is made up of 16 amino acids. Germline CDR1 is MNHEY and CDR2 is SMNVEV (reference sequence). The CDR3 spells CASSLTLAGWGETQYF. CDR3 DNA: TGTGCCAGCAGCTTAACCCTAGCGGGATGGGGAGAGACCCAGTACTTC.

CDR3 nucleotide sequence: TGTGCCAGCAGCTTAGGAGATGACTGGGAGCAGTACTTC. Its protein is CASSLGDDWEQYF. The J gene is TRBJ2-7, the V gene TRBV7-9; D ambiguous. CDR3 size: 13 residues. CDR1 is SEHNR, CDR2 FQNEAQ, per germline (reference sequence). With 1 base removed from V and 7 bases from J, the gap between germline ends came to 11 bases. Together with reference TRBV7-9 and TRBJ2-7, the CDR3 gives the full variable domain: DTGVSQNPRHKITKRGQNVTFRCDPISEHNRLYWYRQTLGQGPEFLTYFQNEAQLEKSRLLSDRFSAERPKGSFSTLEIQRTEQGDSAMYLCASSLGDDWEQYFGPGTRLTVT.